This T cell receptor beta chain originates from a study of neoadjuvant anti-PD-1 for oral cavity cancer (dated by TCRdb to about 2021). Describing the broader study: Before undergoing curative-intent surgical resection, most patients got three to four biweekly nivolumab doses at 3 mg/kg. Patients who did not progress were given a fourth nivolumab dose at about day 43 and had definitive surgical resection on days 50-56. The parent correlative cohort had about 11 patients and a response rate of roughly 31%. Responders were defined as patients with complete response, partial response or stable disease by RECIST 1.1; non-responders were defined as patients with progression.

The intended sense of this specimen's time point label: before neoadjuvant nivolumab. None of the patients had received prior systemic or radiation treatment, and all were newly diagnosed with stage II-IVA oral cavity squamous cell carcinoma. Everyone in the cohort had locally advanced, HPV-negative oral cavity squamous cell carcinoma. Peripheral blood mononuclear cells were analyzed directly and were not maintained or expanded in culture. The samples were drawn from a longitudinal correlative study tied to a single-arm phase II trial testing neoadjuvant nivolumab in oral cavity squamous cell carcinoma. Subject-matched pre- and post-treatment PBMCs and tumors from three responders and three non-responders were subjected to genomic DNA-based TCRbeta sequencing. Peripheral blood mononuclear cells were drawn once before nivolumab treatment and a second time after treatment, when surgery took place. The Maxwell RSC DNA from Cells kit was used to isolate genomic DNA from PBMCs.

PBMC libraries used mostly roughly 500 ng of input genomic DNA for deep sequencing, with six replicates per sample. TCRbeta libraries were prepared with the immunoSEQ hsTCRbeta kit according to the manufacturer's instructions. The completed libraries were mixed into a single pool at 3 nM, then sequenced with an Illumina NovaSeq 6000 S4 flow cell. Under the source paper's analysis protocol: The immunoSEQ Analyzer was used for raw data preprocessing and quality control. The analysis was limited to productive rearrangements, and each clonotype was defined by a unique CDR3 amino acid sequence. Repertoire clonality was estimated as the Gini-Simpson index, which was computed with the R package tcR. Student's t test was used to compare Gini indices, and Pearson correlation was used to assess associations with tumor size change. Here the immuneACCESS table is served through TCRdb, limited to in-frame sequences with V and J called. Missing clones are a known gap in these copies; in checked studies unresolved V genes cover under half, and the rest lacks a known reason. V, J and clone size are taken as reported in that table, and D and trimming were inferred from the DNA itself. The sample has tens of thousands of clones on record, approximately 82% of them singletons. The ten largest clones add up to roughly 3.4% of the sample.

Study-wide findings and limitations: Higher pretreatment blood TCRbeta clonality and lower post-treatment tumor TCRbeta clonality were correlated with higher pretreatment blood Treg/Th17 ratios. TCR analyses included only three patients per response group, and the authors called for larger cohorts for validation. After neoadjuvant nivolumab, non-responders showed significantly higher T cell clonality (Gini index) in PBMCs than responders did.

CDR1 and CDR2 were assigned from the germline V gene (reference sequence) as SEHNR and FQNEAQ. Reading from cysteine to phenylalanine, the CDR3 counts 14 amino acids. Kept here is only the CDR3 DNA, which spans 42 bases and is read in frame from base 1. The V end loses 0 bases and the J end loses 6 bases, and a stretch of 9 bases separates them. Worth noting for this clone: No cognate antigen has been identified for it. Base qualities were left out, and no much larger clone turns up one base away.

Specimen: PBMCs, collected before nivolumab (anti-PD-1) treatment. The V gene is TRBV7-9 and the J gene is TRBJ2-1, with TRBD2 as a weak D call on 5 bases. The sequence derives from a person between 40 and 79 years old with oral cavity squamous cell carcinoma. The CDR3 is CASSLALTSNEQFF. The DNA reads as follows: TGTGCCAGCAGCTTAGCGTTAACTAGCAATGAGCAGTTCTTC.